This T cell receptor (beta chain) was found in a study of blood T cell repertoires in COVID-19. In the study overall: Samples representing acute and convalescent COVID-19 were sourced from the United States, Italy and Spain. T cells, B-cell-depleted T cells, or PBMCs provided the cDNA or gDNA that served as material.

Here immunoSEQ multiplex PCR was the method, and the copy in TCRdb shows in-frame clones only, minus some. The sample records 220,000 or so clones, roughly 83% being singletons. In terms of age and location, participants ranged from roughly 18 to 90 years and lived in about two dozen US areas. Cohort allocation depended upon clinical history that participants reported. The sequenced sample was PBMCs or T cells enriched from blood (not recorded which). This receptor was identified in a woman aged 45-59 years who had recovered from COVID-19.

CDR3: CASSGGPVHEQYF. The CDR3, as DNA: TGTGCCAGCAGCGGAGGCCCGGTCCACGAGCAGTACTTC. J is TRBJ2-7 and V is TRBV9; D unresolved. The ends were cut back, 3 bases at V and 5 bases at J, with 12 bases in the middle. CDR3 length equals 13 residues. CDR1 SGDLS and CDR2 YYNGEE come from the germline V gene.